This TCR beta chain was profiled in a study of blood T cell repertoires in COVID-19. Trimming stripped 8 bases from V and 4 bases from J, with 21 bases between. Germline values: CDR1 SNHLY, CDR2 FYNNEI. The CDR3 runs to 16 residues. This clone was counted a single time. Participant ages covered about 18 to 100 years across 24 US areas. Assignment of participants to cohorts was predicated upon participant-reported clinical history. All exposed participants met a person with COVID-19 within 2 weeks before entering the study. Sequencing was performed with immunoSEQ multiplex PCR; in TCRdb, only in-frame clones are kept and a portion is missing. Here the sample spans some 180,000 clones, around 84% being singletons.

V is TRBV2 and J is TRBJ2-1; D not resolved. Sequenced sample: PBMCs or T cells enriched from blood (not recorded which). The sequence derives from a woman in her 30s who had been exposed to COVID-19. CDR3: CASARRLIEDYNEQFF. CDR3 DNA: TGTGCCAGCGCGCGACGGCTGATTGAGGATTACAATGAGCAGTTCTTC.